One sample yielded the 26 T cell receptor beta chains listed below, sequenced in a study of blood T cell repertoires in COVID-19. The assay was immunoSEQ multiplex PCR, and TCRdb's table has in-frame clones only and misses some. The repertoire consists of 150,000 to 180,000 clones, with approximately 91% occurring once and the leading ten covering roughly 2.2%. The sequencing sample was made of peripheral blood. The source is a woman in her seventies with acute or convalescent COVID-19.

The V call is TRBV5-1, the J call TRBJ2-5, with D tentatively TRBD1 (6 bases). Per germline, CDR1 SGHRS and CDR2 YFSETQ. V lost 4 bases, J lost 1 base, and 17 bases lay in between. The CDR3 has 16 residues. In DNA, the CDR3 is TGCGCCAGCAGCACCAGGACAGTTCGGCCCCAAGAGACCCAGTACTTC. The encoded protein is CASSTRTVRPQETQYF.

J is TRBJ1-2 and V is TRBV12-3 or TRBV12-4; 7 bases are shared with TRBD1. J gave up 7 bases and V 6 bases, and 8 bases lay outside the gene matches. This CDR3 spans 13 amino acids. The CDR3 DNA sequence: TGTGCCAGCAGGCCGCGGGACAGCAGTGGCTACACCTTC. Protein product: CASRPRDSSGYTF.

This sequence joins TRBV5-1 and TRBJ2-5; D is unclear. This CDR3 has 16 amino acids. The germline CDR1 and CDR2 sequences are SGHRS and YFSETQ. The ends were cut back, 5 bases at V and 4 bases at J, with 21 bases in the middle. The CDR3 reads CASRPPYDSSGETQYF. The CDR3 DNA reads as TGCGCCAGCAGACCGCCCTATGACTCTTCGGGAGAGACCCAGTACTTC.

CDR3 protein: CASSYVGGGLSNQPQHF. The DNA for the CDR3 is TGTGCCAGCAGTTACGTTGGGGGGGGCTTGAGCAATCAGCCCCAGCATTTT. The V gene is TRBV6-2 or TRBV6-3, the J gene TRBJ1-5, with a possible D match to TRBD1 (6 bases). Germline loops: CDR1 MNHEY, CDR2 SVGEGT. Trimming pared 2 bases from V and 1 base from J, leaving 15 bases between. The CDR3 is made up of 17 amino acids.

The V gene is TRBV5-1, the J gene TRBJ2-3; 11 bases are shared with TRBD2. The V gene end was trimmed by 0 bases and the J gene end by 0 bases; junction bases not matched to a gene: 12. CDR3 length: 20 amino acids. Germline V gene lookup returns CDR1 SGHRS and CDR2 YFSETQ. The CDR3 here is CASSLAASGGPRGSTDTQYF. CDR3 in DNA: TGCGCCAGCAGCTTGGCGGCTAGCGGGGGGCCGCGAGGGAGCACAGATACGCAGTATTTT.

The chain couples TRBV20-1 to TRBJ1-2; D uncertain. Trimming removed 6 bases at V and 12 bases at J, with 17 bases between. Per the germline V gene, CDR1 is DFQATT and CDR2 is SNEGSKA (reference sequence). There are 11 residues in the CDR3. The CDR3 DNA follows: TGCAGTGCACCGCGGGGAGCCGGGGACACCTTC. This codes for CSAPRGAGDTF.

The V gene is TRBV29-1, the J gene TRBJ1-1, with 8 bases identical to TRBD1. J gave up 6 bases and V 4 bases, and 1 base lay outside the gene matches. Germline V gene lookup returns CDR1 SQVTM and CDR2 ANQGSEA. The CDR3 has 11 amino acids. CDR3 nucleotides: TGCAGCGTTGCACAGGGGGCTGAAGCTTTCTTT. Protein: CSVAQGAEAFF.

The rearrangement uses TRBV29-1 and TRBJ1-1; no reliable D call. In germline, CDR1 is SQVTM, CDR2 ANQGSEA. This CDR3 region has 11 residues. Trimming cost V 7 bases and J 6 bases, with 12 bases left between them. The CDR3 reads CSARRKAEAFF. Here the CDR3 DNA reads TGCAGCGCAAGGAGGAAGGCTGAAGCTTTCTTT.

The chain combines TRBV19 with TRBJ2-5, with 7 positions matching TRBD1. V lost 4 bases and J lost 4; bases outside the gene matches: 6. There are 14 residues in the CDR3. CDR1 is LNHDA, CDR2 SQIVND, per germline (reference sequence). CDR3 sequence reads: CASSTTGVGETQYF. Here the CDR3 DNA reads TGTGCCAGTAGTACCACAGGGGTAGGAGAGACCCAGTACTTC.

The V gene is TRBV5-4, the J gene TRBJ2-6; D unclear. The CDR3 spans 15 residues. Germline lookup yields CDR1 SGHNT and CDR2 YYREEE (reference sequence). V lost 2 bases and J lost 0, with 6 bases in between. Here the CDR3 DNA reads TGTGCCAGCAGCTTTGGCATCTCTGGGGCCAACGTCCTGACTTTC. It is translated as CASSFGISGANVLTF. The entire variable domain, with the rest obtained from reference TRBV5-4 and TRBJ2-6, is as follows: ETGVTQSPTHLIKTRGQQVTLRCSSQSGHNTVSWYQQALGQGPQFIFQYYREEENGRGNFPPRFSGLQFPNYSSELNVNALELDDSALYLCASSFGISGANVLTFGAGSRLTVL.

V is TRBV6-4 and J is TRBJ2-7, with D possibly matching TRBD2 (5 bases). The V end lost 0 bases, the J end lost 5 bases, and 11 bases lay between the germline ends. The CDR3 has 14 amino acids. The germline V gene has CDR1 MRHNA and CDR2 SNTAGT. The CDR3 region has the DNA TGTGCCAGCAGTGACTCGTCTAGCTGCCACGAGCAGTACGTC. Its translation is CASSDSSSCHEQYV.

The chain recombines TRBV6-5 with TRBJ2-7; the D is unclear. CDR3 length: 15 residues. Trimming cost V 5 bases and J 2 bases, with 16 bases left between them. CDR1 MNHEY and CDR2 SVGAGI come from the germline V gene. The CDR3 DNA reads TGTGCCAGCAGTCGCCATCCCGGTAATCCCTACGAGCAGTACGTC. Translating it yields CASSRHPGNPYEQYV.

The gene calls are TRBV6-2 or TRBV6-3 and TRBJ1-1; the D is unclear. In germline, CDR1 is MNHEY, CDR2 SVGEGT. The V gene lost 3 bases and the J gene lost 5 bases, with 10 bases spanning the gap. This CDR3 is 13 amino acids long. This chain's CDR3 is CASSYSGGTEAFF. Here the CDR3 DNA reads TGTGCCAGCAGTTATTCTGGCGGAACTGAAGCTTTCTTT.

The rearrangement uses TRBV7-9 and TRBJ1-2; a possible D gene is TRBD1 (6 bases). V dropped 6 bases and J dropped 0 bases, with 17 bases sitting between them. Germline CDR1 reads SEHNR; CDR2 reads FQNEAQ (reference sequence). This CDR3 comprises 16 residues. The CDR3 DNA follows: TGTGCCAGCAGTATCCGCGGTCCAGGGGCTAACTATGGCTACACCTTC. This encodes CASSIRGPGANYGYTF. Filled out from reference TRBV7-9 and TRBJ1-2, the complete variable domain reads DTGVSQNPRHKITKRGQNVTFRCDPISEHNRLYWYRQTLGQGPEFLTYFQNEAQLEKSRLLSDRFSAERPKGSFSTLEIQRTEQGDSAMYLCASSIRGPGANYGYTFGSGTRLTVV.

The chain uses TRBV5-4 and TRBJ2-1, with a possible D match to TRBD1 (5 bases). CDR1 and CDR2 from the germline V gene are SGHNT and YYREEE (reference sequence). The CDR3 covers 13 residues. V lost 7 bases, J lost 7 bases, and 15 bases lay in between. This chain's CDR3 is CASRGQSRNEQFF. The CDR3 DNA sequence: TGTGCCAGCCGCGGACAATCGCGGAATGAGCAGTTCTTC.

For the CDR3, the DNA is TGTGCCAGCAGCTTAGAGCTAGCGGGGGTCGGGGAGCTGTTTTTT. This sequence encodes CASSLELAGVGELFF. V gene TRBV7-2 combines with J gene TRBJ2-2; 10 nucleotides align to TRBD2. The germline gives CDR1 SGHTA, CDR2 FQGNSA. The CDR3 has 15 residues. V was pared by 1 base and J by 7 bases, with 3 bases of the junction left unmatched.

The V call is TRBV28, the J call TRBJ1-6; no clear D gene. The CDR3 is made up of 14 amino acids. The V end was cut by 8 bases, the J end by 5 bases, with 13 bases between. The germline V gene has CDR1 MDHEN and CDR2 SYDVKM. The CDR3 sequence: CASQEAGDNSPLHF. Here the CDR3 DNA reads TGTGCCAGCCAGGAGGCAGGCGATAATTCACCCCTCCACTTT.

This chain uses TRBV5-1 with TRBJ2-7; 10 nucleotides align to TRBD2. Germline-derived CDR1 and CDR2 are SGHRS and YFSETQ. The J segment lost 2 bases and the V segment lost 0 bases, leaving 2 bases of the junction unmatched. The CDR3 has 15 amino acids. The CDR3, as DNA: TGCGCCAGCAGCTTGGGGACTAGCGGCCCCTACGAGCAGTACTTC. Its protein is CASSLGTSGPYEQYF.

The chain recombines TRBV6-4 with TRBJ2-3; weak D call: TRBD1 (6 bases). Germline lookup yields CDR1 MRHNA and CDR2 SNTAGT. V lost 5 bases and J lost 2, with 17 bases in between. The CDR3 is made up of 16 amino acids. The DNA of the CDR3 is TGTGCCAGCAGTCTACAGGGTATGGGGAACACAGATACGCAGTATTTT. It specifies CASSLQGMGNTDTQYF.

The rearrangement joins TRBV4-1 to TRBJ2-1, with D unresolved. V was trimmed by 5 bases and J by 8 bases, leaving 16 bases between them. The CDR3 extends over 14 amino acids. CDR1 and CDR2 (germline): MGHRA, YSYEKL. The CDR3 loop is CASSGVVYIDEQFF. CDR3 DNA sequence: TGCGCCAGCAGCGGAGTCGTCTATATCGATGAGCAGTTCTTC.

This chain links TRBV27 with TRBJ2-7; 16 positions match TRBD2. V gave up 2 bases and J gave up 7 bases; unmatched junction bases: 11. This CDR3 has 18 residues. From germline, CDR1 is MNHEY and CDR2 SMNVEV (reference sequence). The CDR3 DNA reads as TGTGCCAGCAGTTTAAGGGGACTAGCGGGGGGGCCAAGGGGTGAGCAGTACTTC. This encodes CASSLRGLAGGPRGEQYF.

The chain employs TRBV10-3 and TRBJ1-2; 8 bases map to TRBD1. After removal of 8 bases from V and 4 bases from J, the junction contained 9 bases not matched to a gene. This CDR3 region has 14 residues. Germline CDR1 reads ENHRY; CDR2 reads SYGVKD. CDR3 bases: TGTGCCATCTGGGCAGACAGGGGTGGCTATGGCTACACCTTC. It yields the protein CAIWADRGGYGYTF.

The chain couples TRBV6-5 to TRBJ1-2, with 11 bases identical to TRBD1. The germline V gene has CDR1 MNHEY and CDR2 SVGAGI. The CDR3 has 16 amino acids. The V and J ends lost 4 bases and 4 bases, in that order; junction bases with no gene match: 8. DNA for the CDR3: TGTGCCAGCAGTTCTACCGGGACAGGGGGTATCTATGGCTACACCTTC. It yields the protein CASSSTGTGGIYGYTF.

The chain uses TRBV5-1 and TRBJ2-7; TRBD1 aligns across 7 bases. Unmatched junction bases numbered 20, after V lost 4 bases and J lost 4 bases. The CDR3 is made up of 18 amino acids. Germline V gene sequence: CDR1 SGHRS, CDR2 YFSETQ. CDR3 coding DNA: TGCGCCAGCAGCCCCGCACCCACGACAGGGCCGGTGGGATACGAGCAGTACTTC. As protein: CASSPAPTTGPVGYEQYF.

The chain employs TRBV30 and TRBJ1-2; weak D call: TRBD1 (5 bases). The germline V gene encodes CDR1 GTSNPN and CDR2 SVGIG (reference sequence). V dropped 2 bases and J dropped 1 base, with 11 bases sitting between them. The CDR3 consists of 14 residues. CDR3 nucleotides: TGTGCCTGGAGTCGGGCAGGGCTTAACTATGGCTACACCTTC. Translation gives CAWSRAGLNYGYTF. The complete variable domain, with remaining parts taken from reference TRBV30 and TRBJ1-2, reads SQTIHQWPATLVQPVGSPLSLECTVEGTSNPNLYWYRQAAGRGLQLLFYSVGIGQISSEVPQNLSASRPQDRQFILSSKKLLLSDSGFYLCAWSRAGLNYGYTFGSGTRLTVV.

This chain uses TRBV6-5 with TRBJ1-1, with TRBD1 identical over 7 bases. Germline V gives CDR1 MNHEY, CDR2 SVGAGI. J gave up 2 bases and V 7 bases, and 7 bases lay outside the gene matches. The CDR3 covers 14 residues. This CDR3 is CASTLTGDNTEAFF. DNA for the CDR3: TGTGCCAGCACCCTAACAGGGGACAACACTGAAGCTTTCTTT.